The clone carrying this T cell receptor beta chain was recorded a few times. Its antigen remains unidentified. TCRdb re-called the 5' RACE reads with MiXCR, one entry per CDR3 protein. Altogether 120,000 or so distinct CDR3 sequences are present, about 8.8% being singletons, with the ten largest covering 40%. The record originates from a study of T cells after yellow fever vaccination. Broader study findings: Abundant clonotypes (contaminants from the bulk population) could be present in FACS-sorted repertoires.

Trimming took off 6 bases at V and 2 bases at J, with 10 bases between the two ends. The CDR3 has 13 amino acids. CDR1 is MNHNY, CDR2 SVGAGI, per germline (reference sequence). The chain is built from TRBV6-6 and TRBJ2-5; no clear D. The input for sequencing was CD8+ T cells sorted from PBMCs, taken on the day of the yellow fever booster vaccination. This sequence originates from a man between 18 and 35 years old who received the YFV17D yellow fever vaccine. The CDR3 loop is CASSPPEQETQYF. For the CDR3, the DNA is TGTGCCAGCAGCCCCCCGGAACAAGAGACCCAGTACTTC.